One sample yielded the 26 T cell receptor beta chains listed below, sequenced in a study of T cell responses to AZD1222 COVID-19 vaccine. Here immunoSEQ multiplex PCR was the method, and the copy in TCRdb shows in-frame clones only, minus some. Of fewer than 130,000 clones detected, about 87% appear once; the ten largest clones hold roughly 1.6%. The sequences come from peripheral blood, collected on day 0 of AZD1222 vaccination. The receptors here all came from an adult in good health.

The V gene is TRBV14, the J gene TRBJ1-6, with TRBD1 matching 8 bases. CDR3 length equals 18 residues. The germline CDR1 and CDR2 sequences are SGHDN and FVKESK. Trimming took 0 bases from V and 7 from J; bases not matched to a gene: 11. CDR3 in amino acids: CASSQDKGQGAWNSPLHF. The CDR3 DNA reads TGTGCCAGCAGCCAAGATAAGGGGCAGGGGGCCTGGAATTCACCCCTCCACTTT.

The CDR3 reads CASSLTYLRGTNTEAFF. Written as DNA, the CDR3 is TGCGCCAGCAGTCTCACTTACCTCAGGGGCACGAACACTGAAGCTTTCTTT. This chain links TRBV5-1 with TRBJ1-1; D possibly corresponds to TRBD1 (6 bases). Germline CDR1 SGHRS, CDR2 YFSETQ. The germline V and J ends were trimmed by 5 bases and 1 base, with 21 bases remaining between them. This CDR3 is 17 amino acids long.

This clone occurred once. CDR3 DNA sequence: TGCGCCGCCAGGGAGATCTCTGGGGCCAACGTCCTGACTTTC. It codes for CAAREISGANVLTF. The chain uses TRBV4-1 and TRBJ2-6; D might be TRBD1 or TRBD2, each matching 5 bases. Germline V CDR1 and CDR2: MGHRA, YSYEKL. This CDR3 region has 14 residues. V shed 11 bases and J shed 0 bases, with 11 bases lying between them.

This clone occurred once. The chain joins TRBV7-9 to TRBJ1-2; 7 positions agree with TRBD1. This CDR3 is 14 amino acids long. Germline CDR1 is SEHNR and CDR2 is FQNEAQ (reference sequence). J was trimmed by 6 bases and V by 2 bases; bases with no gene match: 6. CDR3: CASSLRTGGDGYTF. CDR3 in DNA: TGTGCCAGCAGCTTACGGACAGGCGGAGATGGCTACACCTTC.

The rearrangement joins TRBV2 to TRBJ1-2; D remains ambiguous. CDR3 size: 13 residues. CDR1 and CDR2 (germline): SNHLY, FYNNEI. V was shortened by 6 bases and J by 8 bases, with 16 bases between the two germline ends. CDR3 in amino acids: CASSPVSVGGYTF. The CDR3 bases are TGTGCCAGCAGCCCAGTTTCAGTCGGAGGCTACACCTTC. Full variable domain (rest looked up from reference TRBV2 and TRBJ1-2): EPEVTQTPSHQVTQMGQEVILRCVPISNHLYFYWYRQILGQKVEFLVSFYNNEISEKSEIFDDQFSVERPDGSNFTLKIRSTKLEDSAMYFCASSPVSVGGYTFGSGTRLTVV.

The chain combines TRBV3-1 (or the pseudogene TRBV3-2) with TRBJ2-7; 11 bases align to TRBD2. Germline CDR1 reads LGHDT; CDR2 reads YNNKEL (reference sequence). The ends lost 3 bases at V and 1 base at J; junction bases unmatched: 2. CDR3 length: 15 amino acids. The CDR3 is CASSQIAGGSYEQYF. The CDR3 DNA reads as TGTGCCAGCAGCCAGATAGCGGGGGGGTCCTACGAGCAGTACTTC.

The V and J genes are TRBV27 and TRBJ1-3; D gene ambiguous. V lost 4 bases to trimming and J lost 0 bases, with 13 bases between them. Per the germline V gene, CDR1 is MNHEY and CDR2 is SMNVEV (reference sequence). The CDR3 spans 16 residues. The CDR3 DNA is TGTGCCAGCAGTTCCCAGCCCATGAGCTCTGGAAACACCATATATTTT. Translated, it gives CASSSQPMSSGNTIYF.

This chain links TRBV5-5 with TRBJ1-2; unclear D gene. CDR1 and CDR2 from the germline V gene are SGHKS and YYEKEE (reference sequence). The germline V and J ends were trimmed by 4 bases and 0 bases, with 13 bases remaining between them. This CDR3 contains 15 residues. This CDR3 is CASSGGLRTNYGYTF. For the CDR3, the DNA is TGTGCCAGCAGCGGAGGGCTCCGTACTAACTATGGCTACACCTTC.

The rearrangement uses TRBV7-6 and TRBJ2-7; 9 positions agree with TRBD1. The CDR3 has 15 amino acids. Losses at the gene ends were 0 bases for V and 4 bases for J; bases not matched to a gene: 4. Germline-derived CDR1 and CDR2 are SGHVS and FNYEAQ. The CDR3 loop reads CASSLAGQGGYEQYF. In DNA, the CDR3 is TGTGCCAGCAGCTTAGCGGGACAGGGTGGATACGAGCAGTACTTC.

The V call is TRBV3-1 (or the pseudogene TRBV3-2), the J call TRBJ1-2; no clear D gene. V shed 4 bases and J shed 3 bases, with 6 bases lying between them. The CDR3 contains 12 residues. Germline CDR1 is LGHDT and CDR2 is YNNKEL (reference sequence). This CDR3 is CASSLIDYGYTF. In DNA, the CDR3 is TGTGCCAGCAGCCTCATAGACTATGGCTACACCTTC.

A note on this clone: One end of the junction does not line up with germline, which may come from a read error. This chain connects TRBV6-5 to TRBJ1-1; 8 nucleotides agree with TRBD1. The CDR3 spans 14 residues. From germline, CDR1 is MNHEY and CDR2 SVGAGI. The CDR3 DNA reads TGTGCCAGCAGTTTGACAGGGGTGAAAACTGAAGCTTTCTTT. This translates into CASSLTGVKTEAFF.

The J gene is TRBJ1-1, the V gene TRBV10-3; D is perhaps TRBD1 (6 bases). The V and J ends lost 0 bases and 4 bases respectively, with 12 bases between them. This CDR3 has 15 amino acids. The germline gives CDR1 ENHRY, CDR2 SYGVKD. CDR3 protein: CAISESQGRSTEAFF. CDR3 nucleotide sequence: TGTGCCATCAGTGAGTCACAGGGTCGGTCCACTGAAGCTTTCTTT.

The V gene is TRBV15, the J gene TRBJ2-3, with TRBD2 identical over 13 bases. Germline lookup yields CDR1 LNHNV and CDR2 YYDKDF (reference sequence). Trimming cost V 3 bases and J 5 bases; bases outside gene matches: 5. The CDR3 length is 16 residues. The CDR3 reads CATSSELAGGRDTQYF. CDR3 DNA: TGTGCCACCAGCAGTGAACTAGCGGGAGGGCGAGATACGCAGTATTTT.

This clone was detected once. The rearrangement uses TRBV15 and TRBJ1-6; D unclear. The CDR3 runs 15 residues. V was shortened by 0 bases and J by 3 bases, with 6 bases between the two germline ends. Looked up from germline, CDR1 is LNHNV and CDR2 is YYDKDF (reference sequence). The CDR3 reads CATSRDSSYNSPLHF. Written as DNA, the CDR3 is TGTGCCACCAGCAGAGATTCCAGCTATAATTCACCCCTCCACTTT.

The J gene is TRBJ1-5, the V gene TRBV7-2, with D hard to call. V lost 3 bases and J lost 3, with 9 bases in between. The CDR3 loop spans 14 amino acids. The V gene's germline CDR1 is SGHTA and CDR2 FQGNSA. CDR3 residues: CASSFSGINQPQHF. The CDR3 DNA is TGTGCCAGCAGCTTCAGTGGTATCAATCAGCCCCAGCATTTT.

In its sample, this clone was seen once. The chain recombines TRBV20-1 with TRBJ1-2; D is ambiguous. V shed 1 base and J shed 4 bases, with 4 bases lying between them. CDR3 length equals 11 residues. CDR1 and CDR2 (germline): DFQATT, SNEGSKA (reference sequence). The CDR3 spells CSARGSYGYTF. The CDR3 DNA reads TGCAGTGCTAGAGGCTCCTATGGCTACACCTTC.

The chain links TRBV30 to TRBJ1-4; 7 bases map to TRBD1. The V and J ends lost 1 base and 3 bases, in that order; junction bases with no gene match: 5. The length of the CDR3 is 15 residues. Germline CDR1 GTSNPN, CDR2 SVGIG (reference sequence). The CDR3 DNA follows: TGTGCCTGGAGTGACCAACAGGGGCCTAATGAAAAACTGTTTTTT. Residues: CAWSDQQGPNEKLFF.

J is TRBJ2-7 and V is TRBV6-5, with D maybe TRBD1 (5 bases). The CDR3 consists of 13 residues. The ends were cut back, 6 bases at V and 3 bases at J, with 12 bases in the middle. Germline CDR1 is MNHEY and CDR2 is SVGAGI. CDR3 DNA: TGTGCCAGCAGCATAGGACAAATCTACGAGCAGTACTTC. Amino acid sequence: CASSIGQIYEQYF.

The V gene is TRBV12-3 or TRBV12-4, the J gene TRBJ1-1; no clear D gene. The CDR3 runs to 13 residues. Trimming left V 9 bases short and J 0 bases short, with 11 bases between. CDR3 sequence (DNA): TGTGCCAGTTGCGGGGAAGTGAACACTGAAGCTTTCTTT. This codes for CASCGEVNTEAFF.

The genes are TRBV5-1 and TRBJ2-7, with 10 bases identical to TRBD2. CDR3 size: 15 residues. Looked up from germline, CDR1 is SGHRS and CDR2 is YFSETQ. With 5 bases clipped from V and 0 bases from J, the junction kept 5 bases outside the gene matches. CDR3 in DNA: TGCGCCAGCAGGAGGACTAGCGGTAGCTCCTACGAGCAGTACTTC. This sequence encodes CASRRTSGSSYEQYF. Using reference TRBV5-1 and TRBJ2-7 for the parts outside the CDR3, the full variable domain is KAGVTQTPRYLIKTRGQQVTLSCSPISGHRSVSWYQQTPGQGLQFLFEYFSETQRNKGNFPGRFSGRQFSNSRSEMNVSTLELGDSALYLCASRRTSGSSYEQYFGPGTRLTVT.

The sample holds one count of this clone. The chain is built from TRBV18 and TRBJ1-1; unclear D gene. Germline CDR1 is KGHSH and CDR2 is LQKENI. CDR3 length equals 14 residues. The ends were cut back, 1 base at V and 5 bases at J, with 11 bases in the middle. DNA of the CDR3: TGTGCCAGCTCACCACTCAGAGTAGGGACTGAAGCTTTCTTT. Translated: CASSPLRVGTEAFF.

The chain combines TRBV5-5 with TRBJ2-7; tentative D call: TRBD1 (6 bases). From germline, CDR1 is SGHKS and CDR2 YYEKEE (reference sequence). This CDR3 is 15 amino acids long. The V end lost 4 bases, the J end lost 2 bases, and 16 bases lay between the germline ends. The CDR3 DNA follows: TGTGCCAGCAGCCCCCCCGACAGGTCCACCTACGAGCAGTACTTC. Translating gives CASSPPDRSTYEQYF.

This clone showed up just once. The CDR3 reads CASSYGTGGEAFF. The CDR3 bases are TGTGCCAGCAGCTATGGGACAGGAGGAGAAGCTTTCTTT. The chain combines TRBV5-4 with TRBJ1-1, with TRBD1 matching 8 bases. The germline V gene has CDR1 SGHNT and CDR2 YYREEE (reference sequence). CDR3 length equals 13 residues. J lost 8 bases, V lost 3 bases, and 6 bases had no gene match.

As for this clone: One end of the junction varies from germline; a read error may be responsible. The chain links TRBV5-1 to TRBJ2-1; D is possibly TRBD2 (6 bases). Germline loops: CDR1 SGHRS, CDR2 YFSETQ. This CDR3 is 15 amino acids long. The CDR3 region is CASTLEGPSYNEQFF. CDR3 coding DNA: TGCGCCAGCACCTTGGAGGGCCCATCATACAATGAGCAGTTCTTC.

This chain links TRBV19 with TRBJ1-5; D might be TRBD1 (5 bases). V dropped 1 base and J dropped 0 bases, with 10 bases sitting between them. The CDR3 contains 16 residues. The germline gives CDR1 LNHDA, CDR2 SQIVND (reference sequence). The CDR3 sequence is CASSIGGTYSNQPQHF. The CDR3 nucleotides read TGTGCCAGTAGTATAGGGGGCACCTATAGCAATCAGCCCCAGCATTTT.

The V call is TRBV6-5, the J call TRBJ1-2, with a possible D match to TRBD1 (6 bases). The germline CDR1 and CDR2 sequences are MNHEY and SVGAGI. Trimming left V 4 bases short and J 4 bases short, with 10 bases between. This CDR3 has 13 residues. CDR3 amino acids: CASSSGVSYGYTF. The CDR3 DNA follows: TGTGCCAGCAGTTCAGGGGTTTCCTATGGCTACACCTTC.